A single sample gave rise to the 25 T cell receptor beta chains below, sequenced in a study of cytomegalovirus exposure and HLA in healthy donors. The study ran its PCR with 60 Vbeta and 13 Jbeta primers. Using immunoSEQ multiplex PCR, the repertoire was profiled, and TCRdb retains in-frame clones only, with some absent. Among over 95,000 clones listed, more than 60% were seen once. The material sequenced was PBMCs. The source of these receptors is a female donor in good health and CMV-seronegative.

The chain links TRBV19 to TRBJ1-1, with 7 bases lining up with TRBD1. CDR3 length: 14 amino acids. After removal of 7 bases from V and 8 bases from J, the junction contained 13 bases not matched to a gene. Per the germline V gene, CDR1 is LNHDA and CDR2 is SQIVND (reference sequence). CDR3 in amino acids: CASTPQGVLGEAFF. The CDR3 DNA sequence: TGTGCCAGTACTCCCCAGGGGGTTCTTGGGGAAGCTTTCTTT.

This clone was recorded once. The chain links TRBV12-5 to TRBJ2-7, with TRBD1 matching 7 bases. The V gene end was trimmed by 3 bases and the J gene end by 3 bases; junction bases not matched to a gene: 2. The CDR3 extends over 13 amino acids. The V gene's germline CDR1 is LGHNT and CDR2 FRNRAP. CDR3 amino acids: CASGFRQGYEQYF. The CDR3 region has the DNA TGTGCTAGTGGTTTTAGACAGGGCTACGAGCAGTACTTC.

The chain employs TRBV6-1 and TRBJ2-7; 7 bases fit TRBD2. CDR1 MNHNS and CDR2 SASEGT come from the germline V gene. There are 14 residues in the CDR3. V was pared by 8 bases and J by 3 bases, with 10 bases of the junction left unmatched. Here the CDR3 reads CASGLGLTNYEQYF. CDR3 sequence (DNA): TGTGCCAGCGGACTGGGACTAACTAACTACGAGCAGTACTTC.

The CDR3 nucleotides are TGTGCCAGCAGAAAAACCCAGGGTAACTATGGCTACACCTTC. Its protein is CASRKTQGNYGYTF. The J gene is TRBJ1-2, the V gene TRBV2, with a weak D call TRBD1 (5 bases). This CDR3 is built from 14 residues. V dropped 6 bases and J dropped 1 base, with 12 bases sitting between them. Looked up from germline, CDR1 is SNHLY and CDR2 is FYNNEI.

This rearrangement joins TRBV29-1 to TRBJ1-3; 8 nucleotides line up with TRBD1. The V gene end was trimmed by 5 bases and the J gene end by 0 bases; junction bases not matched to a gene: 3. Looked up from germline, CDR1 is SQVTM and CDR2 is ANQGSEA. The CDR3 loop spans 14 amino acids. The CDR3 region has the DNA TGCAGCGTTAGTCAGGGGGCCTCTGGAAACACCATATATTTT. This gives the protein CSVSQGASGNTIYF. The variable domain in full, completed from reference TRBV29-1 and TRBJ1-3, reads SAVISQKPSRDICQRGTSLTIQCQVDSQVTMMFWYRQQPGQSLTLIATANQGSEATYESGFVIDKFPISRPNLTFSTLTVSNMSPEDSSIYLCSVSQGASGNTIYFGEGSWLTVV.

The V call is TRBV19, the J call TRBJ1-4; 9 nucleotides align to TRBD1. Losses at the gene ends were 6 bases for V and 8 bases for J; bases not matched to a gene: 10. The CDR3 covers 15 residues. Germline values: CDR1 LNHDA, CDR2 SQIVND (reference sequence). The CDR3 DNA reads TGTGCCAGTAGACGGGACAGGGCTTCAAGAGAAAAACTGTTTTTT. It codes for CASRRDRASREKLFF.

This rearrangement joins TRBV9 to TRBJ2-2; D may be TRBD1 (6 bases). V lost 4 bases to trimming and J lost 0 bases, with 13 bases between them. Per the germline V gene, CDR1 is SGDLS and CDR2 is YYNGEE. The CDR3 runs to 16 residues. Here the CDR3 DNA reads TGTGCCAGCAGCTTTTGGGACAACCCGAACACCGGGGAGCTGTTTTTT. Amino acid sequence: CASSFWDNPNTGELFF.

V and J are TRBV11-2 and TRBJ2-7; 10 nucleotides line up with TRBD2. Germline CDR1 is SGHAT and CDR2 is FQNNGV. The CDR3 covers 19 residues. With 1 base clipped from V and 0 bases from J, the junction kept 12 bases outside the gene matches. The CDR3 spells CASSLVGSSGGASSYEQYF. The CDR3 DNA reads as TGTGCCAGCAGCTTAGTAGGATCTAGCGGGGGCGCGAGCTCCTACGAGCAGTACTTC.

The CDR3 DNA follows: TGCAGCGTTGAAATGAGCCCCCACAGTACCTATGGCTACACCTTC. As protein: CSVEMSPHSTYGYTF. The J gene is TRBJ1-2, the V gene TRBV29-1; D is unresolved. Germline CDR1 and CDR2: SQVTM and ANQGSEA. The CDR3 covers 15 residues. Trimming shortened V by 2 bases and J by 4 bases, and 17 bases separated the two germline ends.

V and J are TRBV7-8 and TRBJ2-5, with 7 positions matching TRBD2. There are 17 residues in the CDR3. Trimming at V came to 5 bases and at J to 2 bases, leaving 14 bases not matched to a gene. Germline V gene sequence: CDR1 SGHVS, CDR2 FQNEAQ. The CDR3 DNA is TGTGCCAGCAGCCCTTGGGGGAGGGCGGCGATGCAAGAGACCCAGTACTTC. It is translated as CASSPWGRAAMQETQYF.

The chain joins TRBV7-2 to TRBJ2-1; possible D gene TRBD2, 6 bases. The V end was cut by 3 bases, the J end by 5 bases, with 14 bases between. CDR1 and CDR2 from the germline V gene are SGHTA and FQGNSA. This CDR3 has 15 residues. The CDR3 is CASSFARTTHNEQFF. DNA for the CDR3: TGTGCCAGCAGCTTTGCCCGGACTACTCACAATGAGCAGTTCTTC.

The genes are TRBV6-1 and TRBJ1-2; D unclear. The V gene's germline CDR1 is MNHNS and CDR2 SASEGT. Trimming removed 3 bases at V and 1 base at J, with 12 bases between. CDR3 length equals 15 residues. The DNA for the CDR3 is TGTGCCAGCAGTGACCCGGGTTCCAATAACTATGGCTACACCTTC. Its translation: CASSDPGSNNYGYTF.

A remark on this clone: In the same sample, other DNA sequences code for this CDR3. The gene calls are TRBV7-3 and TRBJ1-1; D not resolved. V lost 2 bases and J lost 4, with 8 bases in between. Germline assignment: CDR1 SGHTA and CDR2 FQGTGA. The CDR3 spans 13 residues. CDR3: CASSLGGLTEAFF. The CDR3 DNA reads TGTGCCAGCAGCTTAGGAGGGCTCACTGAAGCTTTCTTT. Together with reference TRBV7-3 and TRBJ1-1, the CDR3 gives the full variable domain: GAGVSQTPSNKVTEKGKYVELRCDPISGHTALYWYRQSLGQGPEFLIYFQGTGAADDSGLPNDRFFAVRPEGSVSTLKIQRTERGDSAVYLCASSLGGLTEAFFGQGTRLTVV.

V gene TRBV11-2 combines with J gene TRBJ2-5; unclear D gene. The CDR3 is made up of 11 amino acids. Trimming pared 5 bases from V and 2 bases from J, leaving 3 bases between. The germline V gene encodes CDR1 SGHAT and CDR2 FQNNGV. The CDR3 DNA sequence: TGTGCCAGCAGCCCACAAGAGACCCAGTACTTC. Protein sequence: CASSPQETQYF.

The rearrangement joins TRBV12-5 to TRBJ1-1; 8 bases match TRBD1. V lost 3 bases, J lost 1 base, and 1 base stayed unmatched. CDR3 length equals 14 residues. Germline CDR1 LGHNT, CDR2 FRNRAP. Written as DNA, the CDR3 is TGTGCTAGTGGTTTAGACAGGGGGAACACTGAAGCTTTCTTT. Protein: CASGLDRGNTEAFF.

The chain couples TRBV7-9 to TRBJ1-2; TRBD1 is a possible D gene (5 bases). The germline CDR1 and CDR2 sequences are SEHNR and FQNEAQ (reference sequence). The length of the CDR3 is 17 residues. Trimming pared 5 bases from V and 2 bases from J, leaving 21 bases between. The CDR3 reads CASSPIFNPGPNYGYTF. The DNA for the CDR3 is TGTGCCAGCAGCCCAATATTCAACCCAGGGCCCAACTATGGCTACACCTTC.

This clone has only a few counts. J is TRBJ2-2 and V is TRBV7-9; 7 positions match TRBD2. This CDR3 spans 15 amino acids. The J segment lost 2 bases and the V segment lost 4 bases, leaving 4 bases of the junction unmatched. The germline V gene encodes CDR1 SEHNR and CDR2 FQNEAQ (reference sequence). The CDR3 loop is CASSSSGVNTGELFF. As DNA, the CDR3 is TGTGCCAGCAGCTCCAGCGGGGTTAACACCGGGGAGCTGTTTTTT.

The chain employs TRBV25-1 and TRBJ1-2, with D unresolved. Germline CDR1 reads MGHDK; CDR2 reads SYGVNS. The CDR3 runs 13 residues. Between the trimmed V and J ends, which lost 4 bases and 4 bases, there was a span of 10 bases. This CDR3 is CASSVGASYGYTF. The CDR3 DNA is TGTGCCAGCAGTGTGGGAGCGAGCTATGGCTACACCTTC.

The chain carries TRBV7-9 and TRBJ1-2; D unclear. CDR1 is SEHNR, CDR2 FQNEAQ, per germline (reference sequence). The CDR3 is made up of 15 amino acids. The V gene lost 1 base and the J gene lost 4 bases, with 13 bases spanning the gap. DNA for the CDR3: TGTGCCAGCAGCTTAGGGGCGGGGAAGGCCTATGGCTACACCTTC. Its protein product is CASSLGAGKAYGYTF.

The V gene is TRBV6-1, the J gene TRBJ1-5; no firm D call. Germline V gives CDR1 MNHNS, CDR2 SASEGT. The CDR3 is 14 amino acids. With 6 bases removed from V and 2 bases from J, the gap between germline ends came to 11 bases. This CDR3 reads CASRGHGGNQPQHF. DNA of the CDR3: TGTGCCAGCAGAGGCCACGGGGGCAATCAGCCCCAGCATTTT.

This chain links TRBV6-5 with TRBJ2-7; TRBD1 matches at 9 bases. The CDR3 is 15 residues long. The germline CDR1 and CDR2 sequences are MNHEY and SVGAGI. V lost 5 bases and J lost 3; bases outside the gene matches: 8. The CDR3 loop is CASSPWDRVDYEQYF. CDR3 nucleotide sequence: TGTGCCAGCAGTCCGTGGGACAGGGTCGACTACGAGCAGTACTTC.

The J gene is TRBJ2-2, the V gene TRBV2, with 9 positions matching TRBD1. CDR1 is SNHLY, CDR2 FYNNEI, per germline. The CDR3 totals 14 residues. The V and J ends lost 6 bases and 4 bases, in that order; junction bases with no gene match: 3. The chain's CDR3 is CASSGQGITGELFF. The CDR3 DNA is TGTGCCAGCAGCGGACAGGGGATCACCGGGGAGCTGTTTTTT. The full variable domain, rest sourced from reference TRBV2 and TRBJ2-2, is EPEVTQTPSHQVTQMGQEVILRCVPISNHLYFYWYRQILGQKVEFLVSFYNNEISEKSEIFDDQFSVERPDGSNFTLKIRSTKLEDSAMYFCASSGQGITGELFFGEGSRLTVL.

This chain links TRBV14 with TRBJ2-7, with D possibly matching TRBD1 (6 bases). Trimming removed 4 bases from V and 0 bases from J, with 16 bases in between. CDR3 length equals 16 residues. Germline values: CDR1 SGHDN, CDR2 FVKESK. The CDR3 loop reads CASSPNRAAPSYEQYF. Here the CDR3 DNA reads TGTGCCAGCAGCCCCAACAGGGCGGCCCCCTCCTACGAGCAGTACTTC.

This chain uses TRBV10-2 with TRBJ1-5; D is ambiguous. Germline CDR1 reads WSHSY; CDR2 reads SAAADI. This CDR3 comprises 12 residues. Trimming removed 6 bases from V and 5 bases from J, with 8 bases in between. Written as DNA, the CDR3 is TGCGCCAGCAGCCTTCCCGATCAGCCCCAGCATTTT. Protein product: CASSLPDQPQHF.

V is TRBV6-6 and J is TRBJ1-1, with TRBD1 as a possible D gene (5 bases). The CDR3 extends over 14 amino acids. CDR1 is MNHNY and CDR2 is SVGAGI in the germline V gene (reference sequence). Trimming removed 7 bases at V and 5 bases at J, with 17 bases between. As DNA, the CDR3 is TGTGCCAGCAACGGGGACGGGGAGGGAACTGAAGCTTTCTTT. This encodes CASNGDGEGTEAFF.